These 28 T cell receptor beta chains were all obtained from the same sample, sequenced in a study of blood T cells in healthy people across ages. The second PCR ran about 6 to 11 cycles with a sample-barcoded 5' primer and J-beta primers. TCRdb re-analysed the 5' RACE reads in MiXCR, keeping a single row per CDR3 protein. The sample lists roughly 730,000 distinct CDR3 sequences; about 56% were seen once. The sequenced sample was blood. The receptors here all came from a man aged 35 to 55 in good health.

The chain carries TRBV20-1 and TRBJ2-1; the D gene is possibly TRBD1 (9 bases). V lost 0 bases, J lost 8 bases, and 20 bases lay in between. This CDR3 spans 16 amino acids. Germline CDR1 and CDR2: DFQATT and SNEGSKA (reference sequence). CDR3 nucleotide sequence: TGCAGTGCTAGAGATTTTAGCGGGACAGGGTTTCATGAGCAGTTCTTC. Translating it yields CSARDFSGTGFHEQFF.

This clonotype occurred a few times. V usage is TRBV2 and J usage is TRBJ2-3, with D perhaps matching TRBD1 (6 bases). The V gene lost 8 bases and the J gene lost 6 bases, with 12 bases spanning the gap. The germline V gene has CDR1 SNHLY and CDR2 FYNNEI. The CDR3 has 12 amino acids. CDR3 sequence (DNA): TGTGCCAGCGGAACAGGGACGGATACGCAGTATTTT. Protein sequence: CASGTGTDTQYF.

The rearrangement uses TRBV7-9 and TRBJ1-4; D perhaps matches TRBD1 (5 bases). The CDR3 has 14 amino acids. V shed 1 base and J shed 4 bases, with 7 bases lying between them. The germline gives CDR1 SEHNR, CDR2 FQNEAQ (reference sequence). CDR3 residues: CASSLGQYNEKLFF. In nucleotides, the CDR3 is TGTGCCAGCAGCTTAGGACAGTATAATGAAAAACTGTTTTTT. Filled out from reference TRBV7-9 and TRBJ1-4, the complete variable domain reads DTGVSQNPRHKITKRGQNVTFRCDPISEHNRLYWYRQTLGQGPEFLTYFQNEAQLEKSRLLSDRFSAERPKGSFSTLEIQRTEQGDSAMYLCASSLGQYNEKLFFGSGTQLSVL.

This clonotype was seen only a few times. This chain connects TRBV20-1 to TRBJ2-1; 10 bases fit TRBD2. The length of the CDR3 is 15 residues. The germline V gene has CDR1 DFQATT and CDR2 SNEGSKA (reference sequence). Unmatched junction bases numbered 7, after V lost 0 bases and J lost 8 bases. CDR3 residues: CSARDPSGGSYEQFF. The CDR3 DNA reads as TGCAGTGCTAGAGATCCTAGCGGGGGTTCCTATGAGCAGTTCTTC.

The genes are TRBV29-1 and TRBJ2-7, with D possibly called TRBD1 or TRBD2 (5 bases each). Trimming took 4 bases from V and 4 from J, leaving 11 bases between them. In germline, CDR1 is SQVTM, CDR2 ANQGSEA. The CDR3 has 12 amino acids. The CDR3 sequence: CSVGFEGYEQYF. The DNA of the CDR3 is TGCAGCGTTGGGTTTGAGGGGTACGAGCAGTACTTC.

The CDR3: CASSLGAPWGQNVPDTQYF. CDR3 sequence (DNA): TGTGCCAGCAGTTTAGGGGCCCCGTGGGGTCAAAACGTCCCGGATACGCAGTATTTT. The chain recombines TRBV12-3 or TRBV12-4 with TRBJ2-3; no definite D call. The CDR3 is made up of 19 amino acids. Trimming removed 1 base at V and 6 bases at J, with 26 bases between.

This clonotype has ten or more counts. This chain connects TRBV6-1 to TRBJ2-3, with D hard to call. The V and J ends lost 1 base and 4 bases respectively, with 3 bases between them. Germline-derived CDR1 and CDR2 are MNHNS and SASEGT. The CDR3 is 12 amino acids. The CDR3 region is CASSEGADTQYF. CDR3 nucleotides: TGTGCCAGCAGTGAAGGGGCAGATACGCAGTATTTT.

This clonotype has just a few counts. The chain uses TRBV29-1 and TRBJ2-3; D ambiguous. V was shortened by 2 bases and J by 4 bases, with 13 bases between the two germline ends. CDR3 length: 14 residues. The germline CDR1 and CDR2 sequences are SQVTM and ANQGSEA. As DNA, the CDR3 is TGCAGCGTTGAAAGTATAGGGTGGTCAGATACGCAGTATTTT. This codes for CSVESIGWSDTQYF.

The chain carries TRBV7-2 and TRBJ1-2; D is undetermined. The germline V gene encodes CDR1 SGHTA and CDR2 FQGNSA. The CDR3 sequence is 17 residues long. Deletions cut 5 bases from V and 7 bases from J, with 26 bases between. CDR3 coding DNA: TGTGCCAGCAGCCTTTTGGGCAGGAACCTATATCTACGTGGCTACACCTTC. It yields the protein CASSLLGRNLYLRGYTF.

The V call is TRBV4-3, the J call TRBJ2-3; D gene uncertain. The length of the CDR3 is 14 residues. Looked up from germline, CDR1 is LGHNA and CDR2 is YSLEER. The V gene lost 0 bases and the J gene lost 3 bases, with 7 bases spanning the gap. This chain's CDR3 is CASSQELQTDTQYF. The CDR3 DNA sequence: TGCGCCAGCAGCCAAGAACTCCAAACAGATACGCAGTATTTT.

The chain is built from TRBV20-1 and TRBJ1-1, with a possible D match to TRBD1 (5 bases). This CDR3 region has 15 residues. V was trimmed by 4 bases and J by 1 base, leaving 16 bases between them. CDR1 is DFQATT and CDR2 is SNEGSKA in the germline V gene (reference sequence). CDR3 sequence reads: CSAKTEGWENTEAFF. Here the CDR3 DNA reads TGCAGTGCTAAGACCGAGGGGTGGGAGAACACTGAAGCTTTCTTT.

The chain couples TRBV2 to TRBJ1-2; D remains unclear. Looked up from germline, CDR1 is SNHLY and CDR2 is FYNNEI. Trimming pared 2 bases from V and 7 bases from J, leaving 8 bases between. CDR3 length equals 12 residues. The CDR3 loop is CASSELVGGYTF. The CDR3 DNA reads as TGTGCCAGCAGTGAACTAGTGGGTGGCTACACCTTC.

This clonotype came up many times. For the CDR3, the DNA is TGCAGTGCTAGAGAAATAACGGGGGGGGACACAGATACGCAGTATTTT. Translation: CSAREITGGDTDTQYF. This sequence joins TRBV20-1 and TRBJ2-3; TRBD2 matches at 8 bases. CDR1 and CDR2 (germline): DFQATT, SNEGSKA (reference sequence). The CDR3 loop spans 16 amino acids. The ends lost 0 bases at V and 2 bases at J; junction bases unmatched: 7.

The chain combines TRBV5-1 with TRBJ1-6; 10 nucleotides agree with TRBD1. With V trimmed by 0 bases and J by 5 bases, 2 bases remained unmatched. This CDR3 is built from 16 residues. Germline V gives CDR1 SGHRS, CDR2 YFSETQ. The DNA of the CDR3 is TGCGCCAGCAGCTTGGCCGGGACAGGGGATAATTCACCCCTCCACTTT. This translates into CASSLAGTGDNSPLHF.

V gene TRBV20-1 combines with J gene TRBJ1-2, with D hard to call. The CDR3 is 13 amino acids. V lost 6 bases to trimming and J lost 1 base, with 12 bases between them. Germline V gene sequence: CDR1 DFQATT, CDR2 SNEGSKA (reference sequence). The CDR3 loop is CSAAAIYNYGYTF. CDR3 nucleotide sequence: TGCAGTGCGGCAGCGATCTATAACTATGGCTACACCTTC.

About this clonotype: A clone one base away is much larger, so this may be a read error. The J gene is TRBJ2-1, the V gene TRBV28; D might be TRBD2 (6 bases). The CDR3 runs to 14 residues. Germline CDR1 MDHEN, CDR2 SYDVKM. The CDR3 DNA reads TGTGCCGGCAGTTTCCCCGCGGGATCTCGTGAGCAGTTCTTC. Encoded protein: CAGSFPAGSREQFF.

The J gene is TRBJ2-1, the V gene TRBV29-1; the D gene is possibly TRBD2 (6 bases). Per germline, CDR1 SQVTM and CDR2 ANQGSEA. Trimming pared 3 bases from V and 5 bases from J, leaving 11 bases between. This CDR3 is built from 13 residues. CDR3 loop: CSVDGGTHNEQFF. Here the CDR3 DNA reads TGCAGCGTTGACGGGGGAACGCACAATGAGCAGTTCTTC.

The J gene is TRBJ2-5, the V gene TRBV3-1; 9 positions match TRBD1. The length of the CDR3 is 14 residues. Trimming took 10 bases from V and 5 from J; bases not matched to a gene: 11. From germline, CDR1 is LGHDT and CDR2 YNNKEL (reference sequence). This CDR3 reads CATHPGQGQETQYF. The CDR3 DNA reads TGTGCCACCCATCCGGGACAGGGCCAGGAGACCCAGTACTTC.

The chain employs TRBV7-6 and TRBJ2-5; D unclear. CDR3 length: 18 amino acids. CDR1 SGHVS and CDR2 FNYEAQ come from the germline V gene. Trimming took off 5 bases at V and 5 bases at J, with 27 bases between the two ends. CDR3 region: CASSPDRTVNPVGETQYF. CDR3 bases: TGTGCCAGCAGCCCCGATCGAACAGTCAACCCCGTAGGGGAGACCCAGTACTTC.

The rearrangement links TRBV6-1 to TRBJ2-7; tentative D call: TRBD2 (6 bases). Germline-derived CDR1 and CDR2 are MNHNS and SASEGT. This CDR3 is 16 amino acids long. V was pared by 6 bases and J by 12 bases, with 30 bases between. This CDR3 is CASSPGGLHRQGTRYF. The CDR3 nucleotides read TGTGCCAGCAGCCCAGGAGGACTACACAGACAAGGGACCCGGTACTTC.

The CDR3 nucleotides read TGCAGTGCTACTCCAGACAGGGGGCTGAACACCGGGGAGCTGTTTTTT. Protein sequence: CSATPDRGLNTGELFF. This chain connects TRBV20-1 to TRBJ2-2; 10 bases are shared with TRBD1. V lost 4 bases, J lost 1 base, and 6 bases stayed unmatched. The CDR3 contains 16 residues. Germline loops: CDR1 DFQATT, CDR2 SNEGSKA (reference sequence).

In its sample, this clonotype was seen many times. CDR3 coding DNA: TGCGCCAGCAGCTCGCCGAGGGGAGGAGGGGTACTGAACACTGAAGCTTTCTTT. Translation gives CASSSPRGGGVLNTEAFF. The V gene is TRBV5-1, the J gene TRBJ1-1; perhaps TRBD1 as D (5 bases). CDR3 size: 18 residues. Trimming took 3 bases from V and 0 from J, leaving 21 bases between them. CDR1 SGHRS and CDR2 YFSETQ come from the germline V gene.

In the case of this clonotype: At one boundary the junction diverges from the germline segment, which might be a read error. The V gene is TRBV4-2, the J gene TRBJ1-1; TRBD1 agrees at 7 bases. The CDR3 contains 13 residues. Germline assignment: CDR1 LGHNA and CDR2 YNFKEQ. CDR3 nucleotides: TGTGCCAGCGGAGACAGGGAGGACACGGAAGCTTTCTTT. Translation: CASGDREDTEAFF.

This chain uses TRBV4-2 with TRBJ2-1; 9 bases fit TRBD2. The trim removed 1 base at V and 5 bases at J, leaving 9 bases unmatched. The CDR3 extends over 17 amino acids. Germline loops: CDR1 LGHNA, CDR2 YNFKEQ. The CDR3 coding sequence is TGTGCCAGCAGCCAAGGACTAGCGGAACCTACTGACAATGAGCAGTTCTTC. Encoded protein: CASSQGLAEPTDNEQFF.

This clonotype has a count of ten or more. The chain links TRBV7-2 to TRBJ2-7, with a tentative D call TRBD2 (6 bases). Germline assignment: CDR1 SGHTA and CDR2 FQGNSA. The CDR3 is 13 amino acids. The V and J ends lost 4 bases and 4 bases respectively, with 11 bases between them. In DNA form, the CDR3 reads TGTGCCAGCAGCTGGGACTTACAATACGAGCAGTACTTC. It codes for CASSWDLQYEQYF.

The J gene is TRBJ2-5, the V gene TRBV6-5; TRBD1 is a possible D gene (5 bases). In germline, CDR1 is MNHEY, CDR2 SVGAGI. The CDR3 sequence is 11 residues long. V dropped 5 bases and J dropped 7 bases, with 8 bases sitting between them. CDR3 amino acids: CASSITGTQYF. The CDR3 DNA is TGTGCCAGCAGTATTACAGGGACCCAGTACTTC.

This clonotype was seen a few times. This rearrangement joins TRBV12-3 or TRBV12-4 to TRBJ2-3; tentatively, D is TRBD1 (6 bases). This CDR3 has 18 amino acids. V gave up 6 bases and J gave up 0 bases, with 22 bases separating them. Written as DNA, the CDR3 is TGTGCCAGCAGATCCCCCAGAGGACAGCCATCTAGCACAGATACGCAGTATTTT. Its protein product is CASRSPRGQPSSTDTQYF.

This clonotype was detected only a few times. The V and J genes are TRBV14 and TRBJ1-2; D is unresolved. The CDR3 runs 16 residues. Trimming stripped 1 base from V and 4 bases from J, with 16 bases between. Per germline, CDR1 SGHDN and CDR2 FVKESK. The CDR3 DNA sequence: TGTGCCAGCAGCCAAGGGAACCGAGCCCATCTCTATGGCTACACCTTC. Translating it yields CASSQGNRAHLYGYTF.